These T cell receptor beta chains were read from a single sample in a study of blood T cells in healthy people across ages. TCRdb redid the calling of the 5' RACE reads with MiXCR, one entry per CDR3 protein. The data show 720,000 or so distinct CDR3 sequences, approximately 40% seen once. The sample consisted of blood. Every receptor here comes from an older man in good health. Both conserved end residues are part of each CDR3. The D gene is left open where the match is weak. Some rows have no size entry. The others give once, few or many, or a class for an expanded clone.

J gene: TRBJ2-5
V gene: TRBV3-1
clone size: few
D gene: NA
CDR3 protein: CASSQDTTGQETQYF
CDR3 DNA: TGTGCCAGCAGCCAAGATACAACAGGGCAAGAGACCCAGTACTTC

J gene: TRBJ2-2
V gene: TRBV14
clone size: NA
D gene: TRBD2
CDR3 protein: CASSHGTSGTNTGELFF
CDR3 DNA: TGTGCCAGCAGCCACGGGACTAGCGGGACCAACACCGGGGAGCTGTTTTTT

J gene: TRBJ2-5
V gene: TRBV6-2/TRBV6-3
clone size: NA
D gene: TRBD2
CDR3 protein: CASSYLGLAGETQYF
CDR3 DNA: TGTGCCAGCAGTTATCTGGGGCTAGCGGGAGAGACCCAGTACTTC

J gene: TRBJ2-2
V gene: TRBV9
clone size: NA
D gene: NA
CDR3 protein: CASSPGVGSGELFF
CDR3 DNA: TGTGCCAGCAGCCCAGGGGTAGGATCCGGGGAGCTGTTTTTT

J gene: TRBJ2-3
V gene: TRBV7-6
clone size: NA
D gene: TRBD2
CDR3 protein: CASSLARPRLDSGRASTDTQYF
CDR3 DNA: TGTGCCAGCAGCTTAGCCCGGCCTAGGCTAGATAGCGGGAGGGCCAGCACAGATACGCAGTATTTT

J gene: TRBJ2-7
V gene: TRBV7-9
clone size: NA
D gene: TRBD2
CDR3 protein: CASNSRRASGRARRDEQYF
CDR3 DNA: TGTGCCAGCAATAGTAGAAGGGCTAGCGGGAGGGCCCGGAGGGACGAGCAGTACTTC

J gene: TRBJ2-1
V gene: TRBV7-2
clone size: many
D gene: NA
CDR3 protein: CASSATNQGRGEQFF
CDR3 DNA: TGTGCCAGCAGCGCTACAAATCAGGGGCGAGGCGAGCAGTTCTTC

J gene: TRBJ2-3
V gene: TRBV15
clone size: NA
D gene: TRBD1
CDR3 protein: CATSSRTGHTDTQYF
CDR3 DNA: TGTGCCACCAGCAGCCGGACAGGGCACACAGATACGCAGTATTTT

J gene: TRBJ2-7
V gene: TRBV29-1
clone size: NA
D gene: NA
CDR3 protein: CSVGMWGSHEQYF
CDR3 DNA: TGCAGCGTTGGGATGTGGGGATCCCACGAGCAGTACTTC

J gene: TRBJ1-6
V gene: TRBV3-1
clone size: few
D gene: TRBD1
CDR3 protein: CASISSSRDRGNSPLHF
CDR3 DNA: TGTGCCAGCATCTCTTCGTCCCGGGACAGGGGAAATTCACCCCTCCACTTT

J gene: TRBJ2-1
V gene: TRBV10-3
clone size: NA
D gene: TRBD2
CDR3 protein: CAISEASGVTTYNEQFF
CDR3 DNA: TGTGCCATCAGTGAAGCTAGCGGGGTGACCACCTACAATGAGCAGTTCTTC

J gene: TRBJ2-3
V gene: TRBV9
clone size: once
D gene: TRBD2
CDR3 protein: CASSKRERRGDTQYF
CDR3 DNA: TGTGCCAGCAGCAAAAGGGAACGGCGGGGGGATACGCAGTATTTT

J gene: TRBJ2-5
V gene: TRBV12-3/TRBV12-4
clone size: many
D gene: TRBD1
CDR3 protein: CATQGDRKTQYF
CDR3 DNA: TGTGCCACCCAGGGGGATAGGAAGACCCAGTACTTC

J gene: TRBJ1-1
V gene: TRBV9
clone size: NA
D gene: TRBD1
CDR3 protein: CASRSQITGVDTEAFF
CDR3 DNA: TGTGCCAGCAGAAGCCAGATTACAGGGGTGGACACTGAAGCTTTCTTT

J gene: TRBJ2-5
V gene: TRBV9
clone size: NA
D gene: TRBD2
CDR3 protein: CASSVAGTSGRNEQYF
CDR3 DNA: TGTGCCAGCAGCGTCGCCGGGACTAGCGGGAGGAATGAGCAGTACTTC

J gene: TRBJ2-3
V gene: TRBV21-1
clone size: NA
D gene: NA
CDR3 protein: CASSDRDSRTDTQYF
CDR3 DNA: TGTGCCAGCAGCGACCGGGACTCGCGCACAGATACGCAGTATTTT

J gene: TRBJ2-5
V gene: TRBV29-1
clone size: many
D gene: NA
CDR3 protein: CSVRLVSQETQYF
CDR3 DNA: TGCAGCGTCCGCCTCGTTAGCCAAGAGACCCAGTACTTC

J gene: TRBJ1-2
V gene: TRBV13
clone size: NA
D gene: NA
CDR3 protein: CASSLLGGTNYGYTF
CDR3 DNA: TGTGCCAGCAGCTTACTCGGGGGAACAAACTATGGCTACACCTTC

J gene: TRBJ1-5
V gene: TRBV20-1
clone size: NA
D gene: NA
CDR3 protein: CSAPGRDKPNQPQHF
CDR3 DNA: TGCAGTGCTCCAGGCCGGGACAAACCCAATCAGCCCCAGCATTTT

J gene: TRBJ1-5
V gene: TRBV6-5
clone size: NA
D gene: TRBD1
CDR3 protein: CASRRQGSNQPQHF
CDR3 DNA: TGTGCCAGCAGGAGACAGGGAAGCAATCAGCCCCAGCATTTT

J gene: TRBJ2-2
V gene: TRBV6-1
clone size: NA
D gene: NA
CDR3 protein: CASRVGHTGELFF
CDR3 DNA: TGTGCCAGCAGGGTAGGACACACCGGGGAGCTGTTTTTT

J gene: TRBJ2-1
V gene: TRBV24-1
clone size: NA
D gene: NA
CDR3 protein: CATTDAGIDEQFF
CDR3 DNA: TGTGCCACCACGGACGCGGGGATCGATGAGCAGTTCTTC

J gene: TRBJ2-1
V gene: TRBV20-1
clone size: NA
D gene: NA
CDR3 protein: CSARDPLAADNEQFF
CDR3 DNA: TGCAGTGCTAGAGATCCACTAGCAGCGGACAATGAGCAGTTCTTC

J gene: TRBJ1-4
V gene: TRBV7-2
clone size: NA
D gene: TRBD1
CDR3 protein: CASSPGQGAGKLFF
CDR3 DNA: TGTGCCAGCAGCCCGGGACAGGGGGCTGGAAAACTGTTTTTT

J gene: TRBJ2-3
V gene: TRBV7-2
clone size: NA
D gene: NA
CDR3 protein: CASNPLGGGPTDTQYF
CDR3 DNA: TGTGCCAGCAACCCCTTGGGGGGGGGCCCGACAGATACGCAGTATTTT

J gene: TRBJ2-7
V gene: TRBV10-3
clone size: NA
D gene: NA
CDR3 protein: CAINDSWSRDEQYF
CDR3 DNA: TGTGCCATCAACGATAGCTGGAGTCGGGACGAGCAGTACTTC

J gene: TRBJ2-5
V gene: TRBV28
clone size: NA
D gene: TRBD2
CDR3 protein: CASSLGGSTHQETQYF
CDR3 DNA: TGTGCCAGCAGTCTGGGGGGGTCTACGCACCAAGAGACCCAGTACTTC

J gene: TRBJ2-5
V gene: TRBV7-2
clone size: few
D gene: TRBD2
CDR3 protein: CASRSSGAQETQYF
CDR3 DNA: TGTGCCAGCAGGAGTAGCGGGGCACAAGAGACCCAGTACTTC

J gene: TRBJ2-2
V gene: TRBV5-6
clone size: few
D gene: TRBD1
CDR3 protein: CASIGTGWNTGELFF
CDR3 DNA: TGTGCCAGCATTGGGACAGGATGGAACACCGGGGAGCTGTTTTTT

J gene: TRBJ2-3
V gene: TRBV7-2
clone size: many
D gene: TRBD2
CDR3 protein: CASSYGLAGGTDTQYF
CDR3 DNA: TGTGCCAGCAGCTACGGACTAGCGGGCGGCACAGATACGCAGTATTTT